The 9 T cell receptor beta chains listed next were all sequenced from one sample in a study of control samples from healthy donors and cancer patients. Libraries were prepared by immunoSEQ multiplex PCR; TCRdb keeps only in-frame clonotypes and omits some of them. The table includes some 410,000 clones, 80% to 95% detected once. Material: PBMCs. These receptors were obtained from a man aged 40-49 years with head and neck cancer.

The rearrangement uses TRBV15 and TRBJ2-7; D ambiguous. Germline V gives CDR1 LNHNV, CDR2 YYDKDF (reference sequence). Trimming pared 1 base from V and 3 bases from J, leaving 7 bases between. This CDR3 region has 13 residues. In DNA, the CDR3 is TGTGCCACCAGCAGAGGCAGGAGCTACGAGCAGTACTTC. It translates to CATSRGRSYEQYF.

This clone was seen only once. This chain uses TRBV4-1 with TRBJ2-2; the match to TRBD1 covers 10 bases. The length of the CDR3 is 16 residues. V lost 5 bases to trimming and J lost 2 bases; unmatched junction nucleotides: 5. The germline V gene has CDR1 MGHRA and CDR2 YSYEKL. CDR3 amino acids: CASSEGTGANTGELFF. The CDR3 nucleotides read TGCGCCAGCAGCGAAGGGACAGGGGCTAACACCGGGGAGCTGTTTTTT.

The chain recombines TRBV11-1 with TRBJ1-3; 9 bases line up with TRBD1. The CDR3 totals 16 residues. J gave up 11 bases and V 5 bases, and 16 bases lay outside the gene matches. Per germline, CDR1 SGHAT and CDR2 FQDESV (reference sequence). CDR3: CASSPHKRTGATSIYF. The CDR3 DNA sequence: TGTGCCAGCAGCCCCCACAAACGGACAGGGGCAACTTCCATATATTTT.

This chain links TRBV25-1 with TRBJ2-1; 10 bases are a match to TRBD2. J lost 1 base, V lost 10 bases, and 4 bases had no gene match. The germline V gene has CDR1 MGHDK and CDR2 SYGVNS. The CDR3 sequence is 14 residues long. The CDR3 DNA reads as TGTGCCACCTGGACTAGCGGATCCTACAATGAGCAGTTCTTC. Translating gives CATWTSGSYNEQFF.

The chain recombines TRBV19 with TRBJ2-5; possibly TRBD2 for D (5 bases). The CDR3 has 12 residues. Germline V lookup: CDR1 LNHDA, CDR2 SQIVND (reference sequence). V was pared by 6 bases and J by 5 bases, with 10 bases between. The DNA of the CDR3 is TGTGCCAGTAGCCCGGACTGGGAGACCCAGTACTTC. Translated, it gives CASSPDWETQYF. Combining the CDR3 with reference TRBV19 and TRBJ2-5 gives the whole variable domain DGGITQSPKYLFRKEGQNVTLSCEQNLNHDAMYWYRQDPGQGLRLIYYSQIVNDFQKGDIAEGYSVSREKKESFPLTVTSAQKNPTAFYLCASSPDWETQYFGPGTRLLVL.

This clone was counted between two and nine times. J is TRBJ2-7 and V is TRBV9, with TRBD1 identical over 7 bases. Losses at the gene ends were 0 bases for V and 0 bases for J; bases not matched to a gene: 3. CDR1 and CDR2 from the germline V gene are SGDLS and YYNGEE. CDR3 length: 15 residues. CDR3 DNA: TGTGCCAGCAGCGTAGGGGACAGCGTCTCCTACGAGCAGTACTTC. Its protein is CASSVGDSVSYEQYF.

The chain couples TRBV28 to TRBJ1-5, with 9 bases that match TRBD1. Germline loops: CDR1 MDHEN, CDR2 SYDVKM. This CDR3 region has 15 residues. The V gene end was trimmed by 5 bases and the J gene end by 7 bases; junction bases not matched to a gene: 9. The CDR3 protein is CASSTPDRGVQPQHF. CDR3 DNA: TGTGCCAGCAGTACCCCGGACAGGGGAGTACAGCCCCAGCATTTT.

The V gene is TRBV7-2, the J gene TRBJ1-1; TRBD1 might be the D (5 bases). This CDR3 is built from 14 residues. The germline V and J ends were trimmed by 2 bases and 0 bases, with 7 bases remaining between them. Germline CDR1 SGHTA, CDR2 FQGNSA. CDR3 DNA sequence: TGTGCCAGCAGCTTAAGGGGTTTGAACACTGAAGCTTTCTTT. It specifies CASSLRGLNTEAFF.

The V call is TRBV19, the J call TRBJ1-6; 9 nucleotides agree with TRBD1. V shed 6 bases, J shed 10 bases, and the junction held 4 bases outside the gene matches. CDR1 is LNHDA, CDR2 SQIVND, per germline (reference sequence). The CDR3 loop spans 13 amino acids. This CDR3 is CASSDRGESPLHF. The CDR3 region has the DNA TGTGCCAGTAGCGACAGGGGGGAATCACCCCTCCACTTT. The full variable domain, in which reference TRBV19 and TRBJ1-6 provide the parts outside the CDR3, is DGGITQSPKYLFRKEGQNVTLSCEQNLNHDAMYWYRQDPGQGLRLIYYSQIVNDFQKGDIAEGYSVSREKKESFPLTVTSAQKNPTAFYLCASSDRGESPLHFGNGTRLTVT.